This T cell receptor beta chain was found in a study of blood T cells in healthy people across ages. A second PCR of 7 to 11 cycles used a sample-barcoded 5' primer and a J-beta primer mix. TCRdb redid the calling of the 5' RACE reads with MiXCR, one entry per CDR3 protein. This table has some 1,800,000 distinct CDR3 sequences, about two fifths appearing once. The CDR3 spans 13 residues. Germline CDR1 reads SQVTM; CDR2 reads ANQGSEA. Overall study findings and caveats: Greater diversity and more naive CD4+ cells were seen in long-lived donors than in aged donors. PBMC samples, being unsorted, prevented any conclusive comparison of naive and antigen-experienced cells. Roughly linear declines in TCR beta diversity per million T cells occurred with age.

Notes on this clonotype: Antigen: not known.

Sequenced input: blood. The TCR sequence derives from a human donor in good health. The chain is built from TRBV29-1 and TRBJ1-1; D is unresolved. CDR3 loop: CGLRELLNTEAFF. The DNA for the CDR3 is TGCGGCCTTCGGGAACTCCTGAACACTGAAGCTTTCTTT.